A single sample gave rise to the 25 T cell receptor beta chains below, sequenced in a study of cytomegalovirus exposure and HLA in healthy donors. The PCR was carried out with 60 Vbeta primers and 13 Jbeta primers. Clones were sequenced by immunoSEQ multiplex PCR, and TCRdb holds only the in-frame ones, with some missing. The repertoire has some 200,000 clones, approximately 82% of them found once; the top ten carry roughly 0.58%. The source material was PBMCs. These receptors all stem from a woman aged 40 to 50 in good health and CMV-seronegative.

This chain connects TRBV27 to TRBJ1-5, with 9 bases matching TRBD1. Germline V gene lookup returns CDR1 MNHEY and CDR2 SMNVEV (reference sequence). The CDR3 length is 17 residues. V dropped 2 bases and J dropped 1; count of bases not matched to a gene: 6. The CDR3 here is CASSLRPDRGSNQPQHF. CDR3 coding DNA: TGTGCCAGCAGTTTAAGGCCGGACAGGGGAAGCAATCAGCCCCAGCATTTT.

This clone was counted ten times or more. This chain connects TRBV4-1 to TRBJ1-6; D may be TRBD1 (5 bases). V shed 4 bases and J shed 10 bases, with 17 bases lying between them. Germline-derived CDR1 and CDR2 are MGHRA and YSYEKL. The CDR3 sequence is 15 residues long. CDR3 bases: TGCGCCAGCAGCCCAGGGCGGGAGAGTGGCTCACCCCTCCACTTT. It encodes CASSPGRESGSPLHF.

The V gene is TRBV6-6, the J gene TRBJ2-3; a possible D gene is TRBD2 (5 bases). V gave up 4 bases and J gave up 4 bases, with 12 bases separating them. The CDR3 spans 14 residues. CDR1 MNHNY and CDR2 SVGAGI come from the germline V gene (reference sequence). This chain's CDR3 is CASSSAGGSDTQYF. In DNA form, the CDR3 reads TGTGCCAGCAGTTCCGCCGGCGGGTCAGATACGCAGTATTTT.

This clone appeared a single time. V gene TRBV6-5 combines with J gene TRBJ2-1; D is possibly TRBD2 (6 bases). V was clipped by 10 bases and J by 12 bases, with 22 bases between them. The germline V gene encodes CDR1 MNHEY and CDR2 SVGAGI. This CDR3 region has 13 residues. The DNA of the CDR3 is TGTGCCACCCGGGGCGGGGTAGACCTCGGGCAGTTCTTC. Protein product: CATRGGVDLGQFF.

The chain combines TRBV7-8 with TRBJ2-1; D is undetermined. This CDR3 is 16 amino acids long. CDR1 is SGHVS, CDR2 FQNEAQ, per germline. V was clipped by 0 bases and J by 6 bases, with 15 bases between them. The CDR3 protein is CASSLALGRSGNEQFF. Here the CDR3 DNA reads TGTGCCAGCAGCTTAGCGTTGGGCCGCTCCGGCAATGAGCAGTTCTTC.

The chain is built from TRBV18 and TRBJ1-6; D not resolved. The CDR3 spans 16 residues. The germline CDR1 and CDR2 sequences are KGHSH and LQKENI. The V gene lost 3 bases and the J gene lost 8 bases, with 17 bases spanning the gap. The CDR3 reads CASSPIRAGEDSPLHF. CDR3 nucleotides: TGTGCCAGCTCACCGATCCGTGCCGGGGAGGATTCACCCCTCCACTTT.

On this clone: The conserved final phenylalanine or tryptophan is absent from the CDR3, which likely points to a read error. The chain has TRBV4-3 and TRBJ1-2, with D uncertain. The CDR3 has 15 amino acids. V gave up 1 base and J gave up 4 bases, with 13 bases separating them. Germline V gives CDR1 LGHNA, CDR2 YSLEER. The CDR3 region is CASSQVEGSSYGYTL. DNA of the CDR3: TGCGCCAGCAGCCAAGTCGAGGGATCAAGCTATGGCTACACCCTC.

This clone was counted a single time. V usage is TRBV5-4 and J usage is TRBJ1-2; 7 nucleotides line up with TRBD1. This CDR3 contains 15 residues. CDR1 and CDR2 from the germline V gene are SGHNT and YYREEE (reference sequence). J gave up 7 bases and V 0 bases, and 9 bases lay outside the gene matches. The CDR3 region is CASSLALGGGSGYTF. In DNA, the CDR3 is TGTGCCAGCAGCTTGGCCTTAGGAGGGGGCAGTGGCTACACCTTC.

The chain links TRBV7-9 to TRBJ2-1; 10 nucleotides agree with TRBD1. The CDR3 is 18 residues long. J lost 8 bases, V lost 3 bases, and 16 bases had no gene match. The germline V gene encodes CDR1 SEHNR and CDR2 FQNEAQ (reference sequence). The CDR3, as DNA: TGTGCCAGCAGCTTGCCTCATTTCCGGGACAGGGGAAAGGATGAGCAGTTCTTC. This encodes CASSLPHFRDRGKDEQFF.

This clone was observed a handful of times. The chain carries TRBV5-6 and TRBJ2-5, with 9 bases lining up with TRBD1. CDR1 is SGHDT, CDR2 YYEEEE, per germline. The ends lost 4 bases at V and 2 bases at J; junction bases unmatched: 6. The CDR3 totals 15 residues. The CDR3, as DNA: TGTGCCAGCAGCGCTGCCGGGACAGGGCAAGAGACCCAGTACTTC. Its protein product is CASSAAGTGQETQYF.

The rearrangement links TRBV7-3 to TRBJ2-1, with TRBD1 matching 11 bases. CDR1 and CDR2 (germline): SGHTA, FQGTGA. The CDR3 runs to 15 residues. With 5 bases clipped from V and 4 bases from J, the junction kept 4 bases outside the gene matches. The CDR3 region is CASSLDRGHYNEQFF. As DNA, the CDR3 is TGTGCCAGCAGCCTGGACAGGGGGCATTACAATGAGCAGTTCTTC.

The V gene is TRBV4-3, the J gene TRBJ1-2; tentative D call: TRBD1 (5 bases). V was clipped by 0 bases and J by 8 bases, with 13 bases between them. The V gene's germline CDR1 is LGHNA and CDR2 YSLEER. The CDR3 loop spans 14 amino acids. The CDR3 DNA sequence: TGCGCCAGCAGCCAAGATGGCGGGGGGAACGGCTACACCTTC. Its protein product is CASSQDGGGNGYTF.

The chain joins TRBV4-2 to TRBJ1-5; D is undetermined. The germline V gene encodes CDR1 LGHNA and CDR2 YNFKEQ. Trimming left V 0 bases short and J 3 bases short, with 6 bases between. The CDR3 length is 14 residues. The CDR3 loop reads CASSQEGANQPQHF. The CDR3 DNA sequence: TGTGCCAGCAGCCAAGAAGGAGCCAATCAGCCCCAGCATTTT.

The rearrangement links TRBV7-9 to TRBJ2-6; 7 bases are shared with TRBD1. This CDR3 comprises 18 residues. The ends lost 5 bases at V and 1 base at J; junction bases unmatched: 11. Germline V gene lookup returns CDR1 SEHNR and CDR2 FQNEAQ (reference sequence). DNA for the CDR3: TGTGCCAGCAGCACCTCAGGGGGTTGGAAATCTGGGGCCAACGTCCTGACTTTC. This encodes CASSTSGGWKSGANVLTF.

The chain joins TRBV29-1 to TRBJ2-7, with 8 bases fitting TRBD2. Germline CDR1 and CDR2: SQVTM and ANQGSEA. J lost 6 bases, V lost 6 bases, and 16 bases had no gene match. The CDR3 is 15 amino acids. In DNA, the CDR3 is TGCAGCGTGTTAGGTGGGGGACTAGGGGGTCTCGAGCAGTACTTC. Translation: CSVLGGGLGGLEQYF.

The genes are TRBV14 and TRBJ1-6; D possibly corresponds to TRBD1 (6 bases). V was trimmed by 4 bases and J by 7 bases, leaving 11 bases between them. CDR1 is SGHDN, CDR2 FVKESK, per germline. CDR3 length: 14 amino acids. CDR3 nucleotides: TGTGCCAGCAGCCTGGGAGGGGGGAATTCACCCCTCCACTTT. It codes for CASSLGGGNSPLHF.

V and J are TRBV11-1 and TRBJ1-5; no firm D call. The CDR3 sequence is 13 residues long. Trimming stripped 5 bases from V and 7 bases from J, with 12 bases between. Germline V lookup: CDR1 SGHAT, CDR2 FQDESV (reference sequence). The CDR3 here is CASSQDSRQPQHF. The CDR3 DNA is TGTGCCAGCAGCCAAGACTCAAGGCAGCCCCAGCATTTT.

The CDR3 DNA sequence: TGTGCCATCAGTGAGCGGGGCGGGGAGCTGTTTTTT. It translates to CAISERGGELFF. The chain uses TRBV10-3 and TRBJ2-2; tentative D call: TRBD2 (5 bases). The CDR3 contains 12 residues. The germline V and J ends were trimmed by 2 bases and 7 bases, with 5 bases remaining between them. CDR1 is ENHRY and CDR2 is SYGVKD in the germline V gene.

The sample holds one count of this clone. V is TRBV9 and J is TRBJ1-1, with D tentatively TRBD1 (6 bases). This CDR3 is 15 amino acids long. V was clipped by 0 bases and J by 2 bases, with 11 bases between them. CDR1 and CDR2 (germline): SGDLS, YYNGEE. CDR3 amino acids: CASSVGLTGNTEAFF. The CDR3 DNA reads TGTGCCAGCAGCGTAGGGTTGACAGGAAACACTGAAGCTTTCTTT.

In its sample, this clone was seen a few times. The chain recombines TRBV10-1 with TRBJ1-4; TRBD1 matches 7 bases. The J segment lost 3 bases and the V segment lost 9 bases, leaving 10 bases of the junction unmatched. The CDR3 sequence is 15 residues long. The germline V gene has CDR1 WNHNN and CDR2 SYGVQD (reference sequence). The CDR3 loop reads CARSRDRVSNEKLFF. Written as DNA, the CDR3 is TGCGCCAGGTCCCGGGACAGAGTATCTAATGAAAAACTGTTTTTT.

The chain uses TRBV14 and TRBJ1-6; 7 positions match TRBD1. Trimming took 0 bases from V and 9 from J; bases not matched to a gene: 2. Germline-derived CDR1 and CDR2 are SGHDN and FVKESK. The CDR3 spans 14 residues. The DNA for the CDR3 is TGTGCCAGCAGCCAAGAAGCAGGGGGTTCACCCCTCCACTTT. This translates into CASSQEAGGSPLHF.

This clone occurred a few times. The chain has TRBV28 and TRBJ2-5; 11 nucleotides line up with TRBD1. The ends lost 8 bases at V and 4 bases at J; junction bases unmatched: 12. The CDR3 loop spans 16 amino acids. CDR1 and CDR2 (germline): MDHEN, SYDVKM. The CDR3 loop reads CASGPPPGQGGETQYF. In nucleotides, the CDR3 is TGTGCCAGCGGACCTCCCCCGGGACAGGGGGGAGAGACCCAGTACTTC.

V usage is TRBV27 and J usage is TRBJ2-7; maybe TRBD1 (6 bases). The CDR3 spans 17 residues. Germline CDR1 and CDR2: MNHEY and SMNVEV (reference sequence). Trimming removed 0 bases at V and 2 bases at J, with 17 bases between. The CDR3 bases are TGTGCCAGCAGTTTATCCTTTTACAGGGCTGTGGCCTACGAGCAGTACTTC. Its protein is CASSLSFYRAVAYEQYF.

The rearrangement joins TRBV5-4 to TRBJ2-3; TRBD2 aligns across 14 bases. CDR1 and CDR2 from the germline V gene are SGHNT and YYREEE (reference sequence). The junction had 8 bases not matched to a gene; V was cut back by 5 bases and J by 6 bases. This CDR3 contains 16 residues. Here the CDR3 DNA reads TGTGCCAGCAGTCCACGACTAGCGGGGGGGCGGGATACGCAGTATTTT. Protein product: CASSPRLAGGRDTQYF.

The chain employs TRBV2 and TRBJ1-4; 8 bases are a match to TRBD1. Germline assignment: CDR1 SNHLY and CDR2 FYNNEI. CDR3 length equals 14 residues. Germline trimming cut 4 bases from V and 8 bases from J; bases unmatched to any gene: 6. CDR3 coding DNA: TGTGCCAGCAGTGGGGGGACAGGCATAGAAAAACTGTTTTTT. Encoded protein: CASSGGTGIEKLFF.